This TCR beta chain stems from a study of blood T cell repertoires in COVID-19. Unmatched junction bases numbered 16, after V lost 4 bases and J lost 7 bases. Germline assignment: CDR1 SGDLS and CDR2 YYNGEE. CDR3 length: 16 amino acids. Authors' processing steps: Amplification with reference gene primers provided the estimates of nucleated cell counts. Measured with immunoSEQ multiplex PCR; TCRdb has only the in-frame clones, and not every one. That table is the source of V, J and clone size, and D and trimming were worked out from the DNA. The sample yields around 440,000 clones, approximately 90% seen once.

This receptor was obtained from a woman aged 45-65 years with COVID-19, enrolled during active disease. V and J are TRBV9 and TRBJ1-1, with 7 bases matching TRBD1. The source material was peripheral blood. The CDR3 spells CASSQGGLRGLREAFF. The CDR3 region has the DNA TGTGCCAGCAGCCAAGGGGGCCTCAGGGGTCTACGTGAAGCTTTCTTT. Combining the CDR3 with reference TRBV9 and TRBJ1-1 gives the whole variable domain DSGVTQTPKHLITATGQRVTLRCSPRSGDLSVYWYQQSLDQGLQFLIQYYNGEERAKGNILERFSAQQFPDLHSELNLSSLELGDSALYFCASSQGGLRGLREAFFGQGTRLTVV.